The rows below give T cell receptor beta chains drawn from one sample of a study of cytomegalovirus exposure and HLA in healthy donors. The data were produced by immunoSEQ multiplex PCR, yet TCRdb's version contains in-frame clones alone and is incomplete. The table shows 150,000 to 200,000 clones, with almost 80% occurring only once. The sample was PBMCs. Every receptor here comes from a man aged 18 to 29 in good health and CMV-seropositive. The CDR3 runs from the conserved cysteine through the conserved F or W. D genes are given only for firm matches. Where a row states a size, it is once, few, many or the class of an expanded clone; other rows omit it.

abundance: NA; v_gene: TRBV19; d_gene: TRBD2; j_gene: TRBJ2-2; CDR3nt: TGTGCCAGTAGTACCTTGGGAGGGGCCGGGGAGCTGTTTTTT; CDR3aa: CASSTLGGAGELFF
abundance: few; v_gene: TRBV5-8; d_gene: TRBD2; j_gene: TRBJ2-1; CDR3nt: TGTGCCAGCAGCTCCGGGACTAGCGGGACTAATGAGCAGTTCTTC; CDR3aa: CASSSGTSGTNEQFF
abundance: NA; v_gene: TRBV7-8; d_gene: NA; j_gene: TRBJ1-1; CDR3nt: TGTGCCAGCAGCCCTTGGACATCTCAAGGGGGCACTGAAGCTTTCTTT; CDR3aa: CASSPWTSQGGTEAFF
abundance: NA; v_gene: TRBV18; d_gene: TRBD2; j_gene: TRBJ2-7; CDR3nt: TGTGCCAGCTCACCACCAGCGGGAGGATCCGAGCAGTACTTC; CDR3aa: CASSPPAGGSEQYF
abundance: NA; v_gene: TRBV4-2; d_gene: NA; j_gene: TRBJ2-7; CDR3nt: TGTGCCAGCAGCCAAGAATCTCTCCTAGCCGACACCACCTACGAGCAGTACTTC; CDR3aa: CASSQESLLADTTYEQYF
abundance: NA; v_gene: TRBV5-1; d_gene: TRBD1; j_gene: TRBJ1-1; CDR3nt: TGCGCCAGCAGCTTAGGACAGGGGGAATGGACTGAAGCTTTCTTT; CDR3aa: CASSLGQGEWTEAFF
abundance: NA; v_gene: TRBV6-5; d_gene: NA; j_gene: TRBJ1-4; CDR3nt: TGTGCCAGCAGTTACGTCGCAGGCACAACTAATGAAAAACTGTTTTTT; CDR3aa: CASSYVAGTTNEKLFF
abundance: NA; v_gene: TRBV4-2; d_gene: TRBD2; j_gene: TRBJ2-1; CDR3nt: TGTGCCAGCAGCCAAGAGCCTAGCGGGTCATACAATGAGCAGTTCTTC; CDR3aa: CASSQEPSGSYNEQFF
abundance: NA; v_gene: TRBV5-1; d_gene: NA; j_gene: TRBJ2-7; CDR3nt: TGCGCCAGCAGCTTGGCCTCAGGAATGGTCTACGAGCAGTACTTC; CDR3aa: CASSLASGMVYEQYF
abundance: NA; v_gene: TRBV19; d_gene: TRBD2; j_gene: TRBJ2-1; CDR3nt: TGTGCCAGTAGTGTACTAGCGGGCTCCTACAATGAGCAGTTCTTC; CDR3aa: CASSVLAGSYNEQFF
abundance: NA; v_gene: TRBV29-1; d_gene: NA; j_gene: TRBJ1-1; CDR3nt: TGCAGCGTGGAAACAGAGAACACTGAAGCTTTCTTT; CDR3aa: CSVETENTEAFF
abundance: NA; v_gene: TRBV6-1; d_gene: TRBD1; j_gene: TRBJ1-1; CDR3nt: TGTGCCAGCAGTCCCGGGGCAAGGGGGCCAGCTTTCTTT; CDR3aa: CASSPGARGPAFF
abundance: NA; v_gene: TRBV19; d_gene: NA; j_gene: TRBJ2-1; CDR3nt: TGTGCCAGTAGTATAGCGGGACAACGTTACAATGAGCAGTTCTTC; CDR3aa: CASSIAGQRYNEQFF
abundance: NA; v_gene: TRBV5-1; d_gene: TRBD1; j_gene: TRBJ1-5; CDR3nt: TGCGCCAGCCGACAGGGGACCGATAGCAATCAGCCCCAGCATTTT; CDR3aa: CASRQGTDSNQPQHF
abundance: NA; v_gene: TRBV27; d_gene: NA; j_gene: TRBJ2-5; CDR3nt: TGTGCCAGCAAACATAATGAGGACTTGCCCCAGTACTTC; CDR3aa: CASKHNEDLPQYF
abundance: NA; v_gene: TRBV27; d_gene: NA; j_gene: TRBJ2-3; CDR3nt: TGTGCCAGCAGTTTCGGCAGGGGCGATACGCAGTATTTT; CDR3aa: CASSFGRGDTQYF
abundance: NA; v_gene: TRBV18; d_gene: TRBD2; j_gene: TRBJ2-1; CDR3nt: TGTGCCAGCTCACCCCGGGGTGGACTAGCGGGGAGCTCCTACAATGAGCAGTTCTTC; CDR3aa: CASSPRGGLAGSSYNEQFF
abundance: NA; v_gene: TRBV29-1; d_gene: NA; j_gene: TRBJ1-1; CDR3nt: TGCAGCGCGTTATCAGGGAACACTGAAGCTTTCTTT; CDR3aa: CSALSGNTEAFF
abundance: NA; v_gene: TRBV5-4; d_gene: TRBD2; j_gene: TRBJ2-1; CDR3nt: TGTGCCAGCAGCTTGGCCCGAAGCGGAGCGGGGAATGAGCAGTTCTTC; CDR3aa: CASSLARSGAGNEQFF
abundance: few; v_gene: TRBV5-8; d_gene: NA; j_gene: TRBJ1-3; CDR3nt: TGTGCCAGCAGCCTACAGGGAATCTATGGAAACACCATATATTTT; CDR3aa: CASSLQGIYGNTIYF
abundance: few; v_gene: TRBV15; d_gene: TRBD2; j_gene: TRBJ2-7; CDR3nt: TGTGCCACCAGCAGAGGAGGGACTAAAGGCGTCTACGAGCAGTACTTC; CDR3aa: CATSRGGTKGVYEQYF
abundance: NA; v_gene: TRBV27; d_gene: NA; j_gene: TRBJ2-7; CDR3nt: TGTGCCAGCAGTTCCCCCAGCCGGGGTGAGTGGGAGCAGTACTTC; CDR3aa: CASSSPSRGEWEQYF
abundance: NA; v_gene: TRBV10-3; d_gene: TRBD2; j_gene: TRBJ2-3; CDR3nt: TGTGCCATCAGGGACCCCGCTAGCGGGAGCGGCACAGATACGCAGTATTTT; CDR3aa: CAIRDPASGSGTDTQYF
abundance: NA; v_gene: TRBV19; d_gene: TRBD1; j_gene: TRBJ1-5; CDR3nt: TGTGCCAGTAGTATCACGACAGGGGGTAGCAATCAGCCCCAGCATTTT; CDR3aa: CASSITTGGSNQPQHF
abundance: NA; v_gene: TRBV29-1; d_gene: NA; j_gene: TRBJ1-5; CDR3nt: TGCAGCGCCTCAGCGGGGGTCCTGGGTCAGCCCCAGCATTTT; CDR3aa: CSASAGVLGQPQHF
abundance: once; v_gene: TRBV27; d_gene: NA; j_gene: TRBJ1-4; CDR3nt: TGTGCCAGCAGTTTAAGCAGGGATGATGAAAAACTGTTTTTT; CDR3aa: CASSLSRDDEKLFF
abundance: NA; v_gene: TRBV9; d_gene: NA; j_gene: TRBJ1-2; CDR3nt: TGTGCCAGCAGCGTAGTAGGAGATGGCTACACCTTC; CDR3aa: CASSVVGDGYTF
abundance: NA; v_gene: TRBV5-1; d_gene: NA; j_gene: TRBJ1-1; CDR3nt: TGCGCCAGCAGCACTCAGGGGAACACTGAAGCTTTCTTT; CDR3aa: CASSTQGNTEAFF
abundance: NA; v_gene: TRBV29-1; d_gene: NA; j_gene: TRBJ1-4; CDR3nt: TGCAGCGCTCAACGGGGAATTGAGGAAAAACTGTTTTTT; CDR3aa: CSAQRGIEEKLFF
abundance: NA; v_gene: TRBV28; d_gene: TRBD1; j_gene: TRBJ2-7; CDR3nt: TGTGCCAGCAGTTCGGGACAGGGATACTACGAGCAGTACTTC; CDR3aa: CASSSGQGYYEQYF
abundance: few; v_gene: TRBV6-5; d_gene: NA; j_gene: TRBJ2-3; CDR3nt: TGTGCCAGTCAGGACAGTAGCACAGATACGCAGTATTTT; CDR3aa: CASQDSSTDTQYF
abundance: few; v_gene: TRBV19; d_gene: NA; j_gene: TRBJ2-5; CDR3nt: TGTGCCAGTAGTTCCCCACAAATTGGGACCCAGTACTTC; CDR3aa: CASSSPQIGTQYF
abundance: NA; v_gene: TRBV30; d_gene: NA; j_gene: TRBJ2-7; CDR3nt: TGTGCCTGGAGTGTACTGGGGACTGATTACGAGCAGTACTTC; CDR3aa: CAWSVLGTDYEQYF
abundance: NA; v_gene: TRBV14; d_gene: NA; j_gene: TRBJ2-7; CDR3nt: TGTGCCAGCAGCCAAGTTTCGGGGTGGGAAAGCGAGCAGTACTTC; CDR3aa: CASSQVSGWESEQYF
abundance: NA; v_gene: TRBV18; d_gene: NA; j_gene: TRBJ2-1; CDR3nt: TGTGCCAGCTCCTCTGGCGGGACCTATCTAAGCTCCTACAATGAGCAGTTCTTC; CDR3aa: CASSSGGTYLSSYNEQFF
abundance: NA; v_gene: TRBV19; d_gene: NA; j_gene: TRBJ1-2; CDR3nt: TGTGCCAGTATTACCACGGACAGTTCCTACTATGGCTACACCTTC; CDR3aa: CASITTDSSYYGYTF
abundance: NA; v_gene: TRBV28; d_gene: TRBD1; j_gene: TRBJ1-5; CDR3nt: TGTGCCAGCAGGGGCGACAGGGTTGTGCAGCCCCAGCATTTT; CDR3aa: CASRGDRVVQPQHF
abundance: NA; v_gene: TRBV7-8; d_gene: NA; j_gene: TRBJ1-1; CDR3nt: TGTGCCAGCACCCTGGGGCAGCGGAACACTGAAGCTTTCTTT; CDR3aa: CASTLGQRNTEAFF
abundance: NA; v_gene: TRBV7-6; d_gene: NA; j_gene: TRBJ1-1; CDR3nt: TGTGCCAGCGGCCCCCTTGGAGGAGACTGGGCTTTCTTT; CDR3aa: CASGPLGGDWAFF
abundance: NA; v_gene: TRBV7-8; d_gene: NA; j_gene: TRBJ2-2; CDR3nt: TGTGCCAGCAGCCCCCTTACCGGGGAGCTGTTTTTT; CDR3aa: CASSPLTGELFF
abundance: NA; v_gene: TRBV4-1; d_gene: NA; j_gene: TRBJ2-7; CDR3nt: TGCGCCAGCAGCCGGTTAAGAGCGGGCGGTCGCGAGCAGTACTTC; CDR3aa: CASSRLRAGGREQYF
abundance: NA; v_gene: TRBV19; d_gene: NA; j_gene: TRBJ1-5; CDR3nt: TGTGCCAGTATAGGACTTGACGGGCAGCCCCAGCATTTT; CDR3aa: CASIGLDGQPQHF
abundance: NA; v_gene: TRBV6-5; d_gene: NA; j_gene: TRBJ1-2; CDR3nt: TGTGCCAGCAGTAGGGGCCGGGACACCTATGGCTACACCTTC; CDR3aa: CASSRGRDTYGYTF
abundance: NA; v_gene: TRBV6-6; d_gene: NA; j_gene: TRBJ2-4; CDR3nt: TGTGCCAGCAGTACCGGGGCCAAAAACATTCAGTACTTC; CDR3aa: CASSTGAKNIQYF
abundance: NA; v_gene: TRBV27; d_gene: NA; j_gene: TRBJ1-5; CDR3nt: TGTGCCAGCAGTTTCGTGACAAATCAGCCCCAGCATTTT; CDR3aa: CASSFVTNQPQHF